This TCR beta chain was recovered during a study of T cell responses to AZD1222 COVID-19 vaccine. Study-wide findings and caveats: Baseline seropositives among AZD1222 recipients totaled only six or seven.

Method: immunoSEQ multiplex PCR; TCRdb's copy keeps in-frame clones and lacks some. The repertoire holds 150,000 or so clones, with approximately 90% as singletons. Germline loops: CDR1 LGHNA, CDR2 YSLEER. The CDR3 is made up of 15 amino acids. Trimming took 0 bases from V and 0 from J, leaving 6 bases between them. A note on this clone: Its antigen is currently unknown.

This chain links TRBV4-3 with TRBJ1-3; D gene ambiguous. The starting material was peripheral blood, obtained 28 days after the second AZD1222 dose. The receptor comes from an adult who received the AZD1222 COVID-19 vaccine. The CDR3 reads CASSQDPNSGNTIYF. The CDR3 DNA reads TGCGCCAGCAGCCAAGACCCGAACTCTGGAAACACCATATATTTT.